The clone carrying this TCR beta chain appeared many times. Its antigen is still unknown. Germline V gives CDR1 MNHEY, CDR2 SVGEGT. Trimming pared 6 bases from V and 5 bases from J, leaving 10 bases between. The CDR3 is made up of 13 amino acids. These data originate in a study of T cells after yellow fever vaccination. Regarding the study as a whole: Shared CD4/CD8 clonotypes were a small share, likely from convergent recombination. Primary-vaccination clones mostly resurfaced post-booster (nearly 97% CD4, just under 90% CD8). Any FACS-sorted repertoire could hold abundant clonotypes that contaminate it from the bulk population.

The study made its TCR cDNA through 5'RACE template switching. That step introduced a universal primer site along with UMIs. TCRdb fed the 5' RACE reads into MiXCR, producing one record per CDR3 protein. The sample carries under 400,000 distinct CDR3 sequences, around a tenth recorded once. This specimen was PBMCs, taken on the day of the first yellow fever vaccination. This sequence originates from a man in his late teens or twenties who received the YFV17D yellow fever vaccine. V is TRBV6-2 or TRBV6-3 and J is TRBJ2-2; unclear D gene. CDR3 sequence reads: CASSRTVTGELFF. The CDR3 bases are TGTGCCAGCAGCAGGACCGTTACCGGGGAGCTGTTTTTT.